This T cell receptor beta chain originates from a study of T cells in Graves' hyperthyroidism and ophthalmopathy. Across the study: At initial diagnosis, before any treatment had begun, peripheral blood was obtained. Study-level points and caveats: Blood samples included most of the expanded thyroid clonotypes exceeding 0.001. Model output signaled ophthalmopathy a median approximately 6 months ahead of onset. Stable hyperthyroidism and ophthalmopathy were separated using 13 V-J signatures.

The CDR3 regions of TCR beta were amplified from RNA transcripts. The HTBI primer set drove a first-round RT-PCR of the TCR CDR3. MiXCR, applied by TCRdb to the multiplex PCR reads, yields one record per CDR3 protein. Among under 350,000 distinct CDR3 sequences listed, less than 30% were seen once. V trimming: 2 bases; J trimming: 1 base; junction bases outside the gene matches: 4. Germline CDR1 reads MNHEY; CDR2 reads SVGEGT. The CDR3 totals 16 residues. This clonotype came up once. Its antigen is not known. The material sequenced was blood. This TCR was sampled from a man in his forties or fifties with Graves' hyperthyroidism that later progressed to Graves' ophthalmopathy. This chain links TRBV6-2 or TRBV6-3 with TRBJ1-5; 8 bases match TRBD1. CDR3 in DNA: TGTGCCAGCAGTTACCGGACAGGGTCAAGCAATCAGCCCCAGCATTTT. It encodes CASSYRTGSSNQPQHF.